This T cell receptor beta chain originates from a study of naive and memory T cell subsets. Findings and caveats of the study: Especially in CD8 cells, naive repertoires contained a few larger clonotypes, possibly CD45RA-re-expressing memory cells.

This clonotype was detected many times. Its antigen remains unknown. A junction boundary mismatches the germline segment, possibly from a read error. The CDR3 contains 17 residues. Germline CDR1 reads SQVTM; CDR2 reads ANQGSEA. The beta constant-region primer was an equimolar mix of two oligonucleotides covering TRBC1 and TRBC2. Four rounds of PCR amplified the ligated cDNA using nested alpha and beta constant-region primers plus SP2. The cDNA 3' end received a ligated single-stranded oligonucleotide carrying the SP2 primer and a 12-nucleotide UMI. TCRdb re-derived calls from the UMI-ligation and nested PCR reads in MiXCR, one entry per CDR3 protein. Of some 110,000 distinct CDR3 sequences listed, about 15% are singletons.

Specimen: naive CD8+ T cells from blood. V is TRBV29-1 and J is TRBJ1-1; 8 bases fit TRBD1. The TCR sequence derives from a human donor in good health. This CDR3 reads CSVEDMDRVSRNPEAFF. CDR3 sequence (DNA): TGCAGCGTTGAAGATATGGACAGGGTAAGCAGGAACCCTGAAGCTTTCTTT.